The 5 T cell receptor beta chains reported below all come from one sample, sequenced in a study of early T cells in non-severe SARS-CoV-2 infection. One entry per CDR3 protein, called by TCRdb with MiXCR from the 5' RACE reads. The sample lists 55,000 to 65,000 distinct CDR3 sequences; 10% to 13% were seen once. Sequencing was done on a sample of whole blood. The receptors were gathered from an adult who was a healthcare worker with PCR-confirmed SARS-CoV-2 infection or an uninfected control (not recorded which).

This clonotype was detected many times. The chain couples TRBV7-2 to TRBJ2-7, with D perhaps matching TRBD2 (5 bases). The CDR3 is made up of 13 amino acids. The germline gives CDR1 SGHTA, CDR2 FQGNSA. V was cut by 3 bases and J by 6 bases, with 12 bases left in between. CDR3: CASSLRVIGEQYF. The CDR3 nucleotides read TGTGCCAGCAGCTTGAGGGTTATCGGCGAGCAGTACTTC.

This clonotype was picked up many times. V gene TRBV11-2 combines with J gene TRBJ2-7; TRBD1 or TRBD2 may be the D gene (5 bases each). From germline, CDR1 is SGHAT and CDR2 FQNNGV. Deletions cut 6 bases from V and 2 bases from J, with 17 bases between. The CDR3 length is 15 residues. CDR3 in DNA: TGTGCCAGCAGAAACGCCCGGGACGGGACCTACGAGCAGTACTTC. This encodes CASRNARDGTYEQYF.

This clonotype came up many times. The chain has TRBV4-3 and TRBJ2-7; D is perhaps TRBD1 or TRBD2 (5 bases each). The CDR3 spans 14 residues. CDR1 is LGHNA and CDR2 is YSLEER in the germline V gene. Trimming cost V 6 bases and J 6 bases, with 18 bases left between them. CDR3 residues: CASRAGTSGGEQYF. CDR3 sequence (DNA): TGCGCCAGCAGGGCCGGGACCTCCGGCGGCGAGCAGTACTTC.

This chain uses TRBV19 with TRBJ2-3; D may be TRBD1 or TRBD2 (5 bases each). This CDR3 contains 13 residues. Trimming left V 7 bases short and J 0 bases short, with 8 bases between. Germline CDR1 reads LNHDA; CDR2 reads SQIVND (reference sequence). The DNA for the CDR3 is TGTGCCAGTAAGAGGGGAAGCACAGATACGCAGTATTTT. This sequence encodes CASKRGSTDTQYF.

This clonotype was observed a few times. The chain couples TRBV5-6 to TRBJ1-5; D is uncertain. This CDR3 spans 14 amino acids. Germline loops: CDR1 SGHDT, CDR2 YYEEEE. Between the trimmed V and J ends, which lost 2 bases and 1 base, there was a span of 7 bases. CDR3 protein: CASSFGTSNQPQHF. As DNA, the CDR3 is TGTGCCAGCAGCTTCGGTACGAGCAATCAGCCCCAGCATTTT.